This TCR beta chain was identified in a study of blood T cells in healthy people across ages. Study-wide results and caveats: Samples with more naive T cells showed higher observed beta diversity. Per million T cells, TCR beta diversity dropped about linearly as age rose.

The CDR3 extends over 14 amino acids. V lost 4 bases to trimming and J lost 1 base, with 10 bases between them. The germline gives CDR1 SGHTA, CDR2 FQGNSA. This clonotype was counted a few times. What it binds is unknown. Using a J-beta primer mix together with a sample-barcoded 5' primer, a second PCR was run for about 6 to 11 cycles. TCRdb re-derived calls from the 5' RACE reads in MiXCR, one entry per CDR3 protein. The sample shows some 1.5 million distinct CDR3 sequences, 25% to 30% of them seen only once. The gene calls are TRBV7-2 and TRBJ1-1, with D unclear. Material: blood. The TCR sequence derives from a woman aged 30 to 39 in good health. The DNA of the CDR3 is TGTGCCAGCAGCTATATAGACGGGAACACTGAAGCTTTCTTT. Protein: CASSYIDGNTEAFF.